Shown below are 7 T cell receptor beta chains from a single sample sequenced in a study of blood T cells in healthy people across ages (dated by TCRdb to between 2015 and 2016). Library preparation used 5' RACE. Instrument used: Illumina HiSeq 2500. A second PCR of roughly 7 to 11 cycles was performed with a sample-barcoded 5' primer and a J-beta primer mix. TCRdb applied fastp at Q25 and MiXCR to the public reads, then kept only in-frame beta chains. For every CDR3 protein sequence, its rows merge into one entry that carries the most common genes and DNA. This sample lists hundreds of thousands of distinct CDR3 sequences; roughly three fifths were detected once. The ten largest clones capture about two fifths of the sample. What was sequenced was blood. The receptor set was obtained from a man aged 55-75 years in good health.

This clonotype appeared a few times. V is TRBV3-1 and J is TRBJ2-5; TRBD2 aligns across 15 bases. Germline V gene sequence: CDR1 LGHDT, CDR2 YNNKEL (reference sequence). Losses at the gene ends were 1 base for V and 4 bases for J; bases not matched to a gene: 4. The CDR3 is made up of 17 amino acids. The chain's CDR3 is CASSQGTSGGAVETQYF. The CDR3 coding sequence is TGTGCCAGCAGCCAAGGGACTAGCGGGGGGGCCGTAGAGACCCAGTACTTC.

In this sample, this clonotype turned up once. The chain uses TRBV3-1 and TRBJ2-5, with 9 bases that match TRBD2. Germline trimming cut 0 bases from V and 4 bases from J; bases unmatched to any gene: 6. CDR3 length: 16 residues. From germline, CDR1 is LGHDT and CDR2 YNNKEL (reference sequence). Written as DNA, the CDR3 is TGTGCCAGCAGCCAAGACTATCGGACTAGCGTAGAGACCCAGTACTTC. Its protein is CASSQDYRTSVETQYF.

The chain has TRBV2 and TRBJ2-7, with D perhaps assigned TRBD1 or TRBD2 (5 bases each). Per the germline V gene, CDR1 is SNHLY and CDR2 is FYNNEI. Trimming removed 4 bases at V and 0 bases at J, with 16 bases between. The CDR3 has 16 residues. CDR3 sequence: CASSGYQGTSSYEQYF. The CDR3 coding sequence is TGTGCCAGCAGTGGGTACCAGGGAACTAGCTCCTACGAGCAGTACTTC.

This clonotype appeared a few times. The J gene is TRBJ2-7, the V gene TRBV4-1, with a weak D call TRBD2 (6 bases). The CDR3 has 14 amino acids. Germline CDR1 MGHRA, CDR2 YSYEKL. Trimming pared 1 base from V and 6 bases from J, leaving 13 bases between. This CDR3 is CASSQAAGLAEQYF. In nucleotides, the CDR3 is TGCGCCAGCAGCCAAGCGGCGGGGCTGGCCGAGCAGTACTTC.

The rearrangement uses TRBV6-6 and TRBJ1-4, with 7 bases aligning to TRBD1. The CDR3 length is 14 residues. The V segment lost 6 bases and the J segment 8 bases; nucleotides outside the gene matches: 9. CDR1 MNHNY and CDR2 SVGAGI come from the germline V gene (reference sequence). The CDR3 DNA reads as TGTGCCAGCAGACTCCTCGACAGGGAGGAAAAACTGTTTTTT. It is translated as CASRLLDREEKLFF.

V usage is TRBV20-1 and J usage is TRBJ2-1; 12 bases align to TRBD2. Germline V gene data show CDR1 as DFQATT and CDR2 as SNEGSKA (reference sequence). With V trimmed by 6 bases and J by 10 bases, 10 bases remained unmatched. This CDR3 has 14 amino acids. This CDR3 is CSASSSGGVWEQFF. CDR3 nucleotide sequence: TGCAGTGCATCTTCTAGCGGGGGGGTATGGGAGCAGTTCTTC.

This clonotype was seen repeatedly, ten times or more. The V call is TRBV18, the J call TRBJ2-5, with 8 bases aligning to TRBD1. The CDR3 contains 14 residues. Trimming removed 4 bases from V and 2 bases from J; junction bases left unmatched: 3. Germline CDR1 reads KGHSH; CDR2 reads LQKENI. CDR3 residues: CASSLYRGQETQYF. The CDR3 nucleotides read TGTGCCAGCTCACTCTACAGGGGGCAAGAGACCCAGTACTTC.